This is a list of T cell receptor beta chains from one sample in a study of CD8 T cells in ankylosing spondylitis. TCRdb re-analysed the 5' RACE reads in MiXCR, keeping a single row per CDR3 protein. The sample gives roughly 150,000 distinct CDR3 sequences, about a third of which show up once; 4.5% to 6% is in the top ten. Sequences were obtained from synovial fluid, either unsorted or a sorted T cell fraction (not recorded which). The receptor source for this set is a male donor with ankylosing spondylitis. Both conserved end residues are part of each CDR3. Expanded clones get a size class; other rows say once, few or many, or leave the size out.

v_call | clone_size | cdr3_aa
TRBV12-3/TRBV12-4 | . | CASRTGTAGNTIYF
TRBV5-6 | . | CASSLLARDTQYF
TRBV24-1 | . | CATSRGWEQFF
TRBV28 | . | CASRSGQLGDYGYTF
TRBV2 | many | CASSVGKGESAEAFF
TRBV18 | few | CASSPRQGTYEQYF
TRBV7-7 | . | CASSPQGSQETQYF
TRBV3-1 | . | CASTPRERSYEQYF
TRBV6-2/TRBV6-3 | . | CASSKKGSRSTGELFF
TRBV20-1 | once | CSARGLDRGNLEQYF
TRBV7-9 | few | CASSLIFPGEQFF
TRBV7-9 | . | CASSSNRENYGYTF
TRBV6-5 | few | CASSSPGAGQEAFF
TRBV6-1 | . | CASCTPGTGGGYTF
TRBV5-5 | . | CASSLGPQGATEAFF
TRBV6-1 | . | CASRVTSGMADTQYF
TRBV5-1 | . | CASSENPTGINGYTF
TRBV20-1 | . | CSASRDAGTQYF
TRBV7-2 | . | CASSLDRGYYNEQFF
TRBV12-3/TRBV12-4 | few | CASSLLPPSNQETQYF
TRBV28 | many | CAGRRGSGNTIYF
TRBV7-6 | few | CASSPGLAVPNNEQFF
TRBV20-1 | few | CSATHRGMGGNQPQHF
TRBV7-6 | . | CASSPGILSGETAFF
TRBV20-1 | . | CSVGPLSGAETQYF